A selection of T cell receptor beta chains follows, all from one sample in a study of tumor-infiltrating lymphocytes in primary liver carcinoma. TCRdb re-derived calls from the multiplex PCR reads in MiXCR, one entry per CDR3 protein. The sample lists tens of thousands of distinct CDR3 sequences; 70% to 80% were seen once. Sequencing used liver tumor tissue from sampling region 4. The receptors here all came from a woman aged 55 to 70 with primary liver carcinoma and hepatitis B virus infection. CDR3s include the opening cysteine and the closing phenylalanine or tryptophan. Each record gives: V gene, CDR3 protein.

V gene: TRBV4-2; CDR3 protein: CASSQDGDSYAQYF
V gene: TRBV29-1; CDR3 protein: CSAVRGAGHGELFF
V gene: TRBV6-1; CDR3 protein: CASSEVFKGYEQYF
V gene: TRBV6-1; CDR3 protein: CACSENSYNNYGYTF
V gene: TRBV11-2; CDR3 protein: CANSWVGSSTGELFF
V gene: TRBV28; CDR3 protein: CASSLWGDRNQPQHF
V gene: TRBV11-2; CDR3 protein: CARSLTRQAATNVKLFF
V gene: TRBV28; CDR3 protein: CASSGTGRLRSGELFF
V gene: TRBV6-1; CDR3 protein: CASSDGDRVTDTQYF
V gene: TRBV4-2; CDR3 protein: CASSQDLILAGGGTGDLFF
V gene: TRBV6-1; CDR3 protein: CASSGGRGSDGQYF
V gene: TRBV11-2; CDR3 protein: CASSLNLGYEQYF
V gene: TRBV11-3; CDR3 protein: CTSSSRGSRTMGNEQFF
V gene: TRBV7-3; CDR3 protein: CASSLNRGHEQYF
V gene: TRBV7-3; CDR3 protein: CASSLTSANTGELFF
V gene: TRBV11-2; CDR3 protein: CATGRRLGGGPGDEQFF
V gene: TRBV11-2; CDR3 protein: CASSLDIPGLASRNANEQYF
V gene: TRBV5-1; CDR3 protein: CASSLVGSGNTTYF
V gene: TRBV11-3; CDR3 protein: CASSLGRTIDTQYF
V gene: TRBV11-2; CDR3 protein: CGGNPGLAGPDTQYF
V gene: TRBV5-5; CDR3 protein: CASSFEAAGNTIYF
V gene: TRBV11-1; CDR3 protein: CARSLRRSYEQYF
V gene: TRBV5-5; CDR3 protein: CASSLGGTSGSLDTQYF
V gene: TRBV19; CDR3 protein: CASSIEHGDGRNEQFF
V gene: TRBV6-5; CDR3 protein: CASSYSSNDEQFF
V gene: TRBV6-1; CDR3 protein: CASSEGYNQPQHF
V gene: TRBV11-2; CDR3 protein: CASSLEWTDRDTQNF
V gene: TRBV12-3/TRBV12-4; CDR3 protein: CASILTRAGPKTQYF
V gene: TRBV6-2/TRBV6-3; CDR3 protein: CATLARVRNEQFF
V gene: TRBV6-1; CDR3 protein: CASRASGVSYEQHF
V gene: TRBV30; CDR3 protein: CAWRGQDTGELFF
V gene: TRBV10-3; CDR3 protein: CAISESTTPRRGRMNEQFF
V gene: TRBV5-4; CDR3 protein: CARSRGGPLPNNEQFF
V gene: TRBV5-4; CDR3 protein: CASSGSNYYNEQFF
V gene: TRBV20-1; CDR3 protein: CSARAGQGDGGYIF
V gene: TRBV12-3/TRBV12-4; CDR3 protein: CASSFGTCGSLYEQYF
V gene: TRBV29-1; CDR3 protein: CSARPGFSRDGQFF
V gene: TRBV24-1; CDR3 protein: CATSDPARSSYNEQFF
V gene: TRBV7-8; CDR3 protein: CASSLALAGVVEQYF
V gene: TRBV7-8; CDR3 protein: CAISPRQGPYNAQFF
V gene: TRBV4-2; CDR3 protein: CACSPWTGTGGTDTQYF
V gene: TRBV29-1; CDR3 protein: CSVSKSSGTEELFF
V gene: TRBV6-6; CDR3 protein: CASRQHGHKSSYEQYF
V gene: TRBV12-5; CDR3 protein: CVSVPPRGTGMTEAFF
V gene: TRBV6-1; CDR3 protein: CASRIQGADNSPLHF
V gene: TRBV12-3/TRBV12-4; CDR3 protein: CASCLGGGNTEAFF